Listed below are T cell receptor beta chains from one sample, sequenced in a study of cytomegalovirus exposure and HLA in healthy donors. Only in-frame clones appear in the TCRdb table, and some are missing; sequencing was by immunoSEQ multiplex PCR. The data hold around 120,000 clones, with about four fifths observed a single time. Input material: PBMCs. All receptors come from a female donor in good health and CMV-seropositive. Each CDR3 is given with its conserved first and last residue. The D gene is left open where the match is weak. Clone size is stated in some rows and not others, as once, few, many or a class when expanded.

>NA|NA|TRBJ2-7|TRBV5-1
CASSLDIATYEQYF
TGCGCCAGCAGCTTGGATATTGCTACCTACGAGCAGTACTTC
>NA|once|TRBJ1-5|TRBV19
CASRGAYSNQPQHF
TGTGCCAGTAGGGGGGCATATAGCAATCAGCCCCAGCATTTT
>TRBD1|once|TRBJ1-1|TRBV10-3
CAISGTGRGRMNTEAFF
TGTGCCATCAGTGGGACAGGGAGAGGTAGGATGAACACTGAAGCTTTCTTT
>TRBD2|NA|TRBJ2-3|TRBV14
CASSRAGLRDTDTQYF
TGTGCCAGCAGCCGCGCGGGACTACGAGACACAGATACGCAGTATTTT
>TRBD2|NA|TRBJ2-3|TRBV5-8
CASSLGGGGDTQYF
TGTGCCAGCAGCTTGGGCGGGGGTGGAGATACGCAGTATTTT
>NA|NA|TRBJ1-3|TRBV7-9
CASSSNGGSVYSGNTIYF
TGTGCCAGCAGCTCAAACGGGGGATCGGTTTACTCTGGAAACACCATATATTTT
>NA|NA|TRBJ1-2|TRBV5-1
CASSLAAGAKGYTF
TGCGCCAGCAGCTTGGCCGCAGGGGCGAAGGGCTACACCTTC
>TRBD1|NA|TRBJ2-5|TRBV7-9
CASSWGQGALETQYF
TGTGCCAGCAGCTGGGGACAGGGGGCTCTGGAGACCCAGTACTTC
>NA|NA|TRBJ2-3|TRBV10-1
CASSDNVDTQYF
TGCGCCAGCAGTGACAATGTAGATACGCAGTATTTT
>NA|once|TRBJ1-6|TRBV7-3
CASSRGPAASPLHF
TGTGCCAGCAGCCGCGGGCCGGCGGCCTCACCCCTCCACTTT
>NA|NA|TRBJ2-1|TRBV2
CASDLRAQSGEQFF
TGTGCCAGCGACCTGCGGGCTCAAAGTGGTGAGCAGTTCTTC
>TRBD2|NA|TRBJ2-3|TRBV7-2
CASSLVAGGKGQYF
TGTGCCAGCAGCTTAGTAGCGGGGGGAAAAGGGCAGTATTTT
>NA|NA|TRBJ1-2|TRBV11-1
CASSFRQDRGYTF
TGTGCCAGCAGCTTTAGACAGGATCGAGGCTACACCTTC
>TRBD1|NA|TRBJ2-5|TRBV30
CAWSVGRGRRETQYF
TGTGCCTGGAGTGTGGGCAGGGGGCGTCGAGAGACCCAGTACTTC
>NA|NA|TRBJ1-1|TRBV7-3
CASSPEGGAEAFF
TGTGCCAGCAGCCCAGAGGGGGGGGCTGAAGCTTTCTTT
>NA|NA|TRBJ2-3|TRBV7-2
CASRRTVSTDTQYF
TGTGCCAGCAGGAGAACGGTTAGCACAGATACGCAGTATTTT
>NA|NA|TRBJ1-1|TRBV5-1
CASSSNSGLLNTEAFF
TGCGCCAGCAGCTCCAACTCCGGACTGTTGAACACTGAAGCTTTCTTT
>TRBD1|NA|TRBJ2-1|TRBV7-3
CASSSGQSSYNEQFF
TGTGCCAGCAGCTCGGGACAGAGCTCCTACAATGAGCAGTTCTTC
>NA|NA|TRBJ2-5|TRBV6-5
CASTLTARTGEQYF
TGTGCCAGCACCCTAACAGCGCGGACGGGAGAGCAGTACTTC
>NA|NA|TRBJ1-3|TRBV7-2
CASSFGVGNTIYF
TGTGCCAGCAGCTTCGGGGTCGGAAACACCATATATTTT
>NA|NA|TRBJ1-1|TRBV7-9
CASSRQDSPSTEAFF
TGTGCCAGCAGCCGACAGGACAGTCCGAGCACTGAAGCTTTCTTT
>TRBD2|NA|TRBJ2-1|TRBV4-3
CASSQSPSGPTSNEQFF
TGCGCCAGCAGCCAGTCCCCTAGCGGCCCGACGAGCAATGAGCAGTTCTTC
>NA|NA|TRBJ1-5|TRBV30
CAWSLGGDQPQHF
TGTGCCTGGAGTTTAGGGGGGGATCAGCCCCAGCATTTT
>NA|NA|TRBJ2-3|TRBV19
CASSLIQGDTQYF
TGTGCCAGTAGTCTCATACAGGGAGATACGCAGTATTTT